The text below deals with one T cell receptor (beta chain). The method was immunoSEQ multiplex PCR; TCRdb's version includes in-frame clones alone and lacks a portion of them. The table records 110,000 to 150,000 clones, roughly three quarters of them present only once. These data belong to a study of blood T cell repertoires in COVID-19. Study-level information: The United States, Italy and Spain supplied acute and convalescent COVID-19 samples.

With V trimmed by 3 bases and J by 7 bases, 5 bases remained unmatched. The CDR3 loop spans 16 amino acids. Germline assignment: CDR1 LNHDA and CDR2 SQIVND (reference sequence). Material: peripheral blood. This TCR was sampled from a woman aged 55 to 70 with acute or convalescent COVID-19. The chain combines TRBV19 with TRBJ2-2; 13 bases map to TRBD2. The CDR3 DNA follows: TGTGCCAGTAGTATGGGACTAGCGGGATTAGGCGGGGAGCTGTTTTTT. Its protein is CASSMGLAGLGGELFF.